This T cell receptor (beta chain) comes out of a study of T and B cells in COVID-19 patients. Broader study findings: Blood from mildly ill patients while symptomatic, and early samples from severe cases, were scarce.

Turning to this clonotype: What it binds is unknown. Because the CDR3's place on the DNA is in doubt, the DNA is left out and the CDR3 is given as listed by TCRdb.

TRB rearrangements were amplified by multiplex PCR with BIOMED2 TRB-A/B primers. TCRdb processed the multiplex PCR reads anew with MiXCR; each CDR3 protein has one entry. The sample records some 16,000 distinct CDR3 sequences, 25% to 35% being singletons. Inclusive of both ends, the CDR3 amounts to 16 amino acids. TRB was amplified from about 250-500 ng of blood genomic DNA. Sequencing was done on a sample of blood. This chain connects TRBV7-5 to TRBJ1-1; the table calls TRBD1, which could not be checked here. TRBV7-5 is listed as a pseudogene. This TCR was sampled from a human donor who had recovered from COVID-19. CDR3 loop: CISVPEDPGQNTEAFF.